These 14 T cell receptor beta chains share one sample of origin, sequenced in a study of T cell responses to AZD1222 COVID-19 vaccine. Clones were read by immunoSEQ multiplex PCR, and TCRdb kept only the in-frame ones, dropping some. Altogether 100,000 to 150,000 clones are present, 70% to 90% being singletons, with the ten largest covering about 1.6%. Sample: peripheral blood, taken on day 0 of AZD1222 vaccination. These receptor sequences come from an adult in good health.

V usage is TRBV28 and J usage is TRBJ2-1; 10 nucleotides agree with TRBD2. The germline gives CDR1 MDHEN, CDR2 SYDVKM. V lost 2 bases to trimming and J lost 5 bases; unmatched junction nucleotides: 6. The CDR3 has 16 amino acids. The CDR3 here is CASSLKAGGPNNEQFF. The CDR3 DNA reads TGTGCCAGCAGTTTAAAAGCGGGAGGGCCGAACAATGAGCAGTTCTTC.

The chain joins TRBV10-3 to TRBJ2-5; TRBD2 agrees at 12 bases. V shed 4 bases, J shed 5 bases, and the junction held 14 bases outside the gene matches. The V gene's germline CDR1 is ENHRY and CDR2 SYGVKD. The CDR3 totals 18 residues. CDR3 DNA sequence: TGTGCCATCAGTGGGAGACTAGCGGGAGAGAGGTCCGGGGAGACCCAGTACTTC. Its protein product is CAISGRLAGERSGETQYF.

J is TRBJ1-5 and V is TRBV5-4; D uncertain. The CDR3 is 13 amino acids. The germline V gene encodes CDR1 SGHNT and CDR2 YYREEE (reference sequence). Trimming shortened V by 2 bases and J by 2 bases, and 5 bases separated the two germline ends. The CDR3: CASSFQGNQPQHF. CDR3 DNA sequence: TGTGCCAGCAGCTTCCAGGGCAATCAGCCCCAGCATTTT.

This clone was seen a handful of times. The genes are TRBV3-1 (or the pseudogene TRBV3-2) and TRBJ1-1, with D unclear. Trimming cost V 0 bases and J 1 base, with 9 bases left between them. The length of the CDR3 is 15 residues. The germline V gene encodes CDR1 LGHDT and CDR2 YNNKEL (reference sequence). DNA for the CDR3: TGTGCCAGCAGCCAAGAGCACCGGAGGAACACTGAAGCTTTCTTT. It translates to CASSQEHRRNTEAFF.

The chain combines TRBV18 with TRBJ1-5, with 7 bases fitting TRBD1. V lost 5 bases, J lost 3 bases, and 10 bases stayed unmatched. This CDR3 spans 16 amino acids. Germline V gives CDR1 KGHSH, CDR2 LQKENI. CDR3 protein: CASSSDRLVVNQPQHF. CDR3 bases: TGTGCCAGCTCATCGGACAGGCTGGTGGTCAATCAGCCCCAGCATTTT.

J is TRBJ2-4 and V is TRBV5-6, with TRBD2 as a possible D gene (5 bases). The CDR3 sequence is 18 residues long. The germline CDR1 and CDR2 sequences are SGHDT and YYEEEE. V was pared by 1 base and J by 4 bases, with 21 bases between. The CDR3 loop reads CASSLWFIGPSRKNIQYF. Written as DNA, the CDR3 is TGTGCCAGCAGCTTGTGGTTCATTGGCCCTAGCCGGAAAAACATTCAGTACTTC.

The chain uses TRBV4-1 and TRBJ1-6, with D perhaps matching TRBD1 (6 bases). CDR1 is MGHRA, CDR2 YSYEKL, per germline. Trimming cost V 0 bases and J 5 bases, with 17 bases left between them. This CDR3 comprises 18 residues. The CDR3 coding sequence is TGCGCCAGCAGCCAAGAATTTTTGGGGGGCGCAGATAATTCACCCCTCCACTTT. The encoded protein is CASSQEFLGGADNSPLHF.

The V gene is TRBV20-1, the J gene TRBJ2-1; D is unresolved. Trimming left V 4 bases short and J 7 bases short, with 8 bases between. The CDR3 contains 11 residues. Germline lookup yields CDR1 DFQATT and CDR2 SNEGSKA (reference sequence). CDR3 amino acids: CSATRMNEQFF. The CDR3 region has the DNA TGCAGTGCTACACGCATGAATGAGCAGTTCTTC.

This chain connects TRBV19 to TRBJ2-4; 11 positions agree with TRBD2. CDR3 size: 16 residues. Unmatched junction bases numbered 10, after V lost 6 bases and J lost 6 bases. The germline CDR1 and CDR2 sequences are LNHDA and SQIVND (reference sequence). CDR3 sequence reads: CASSPTSGRLINIQYF. CDR3 sequence (DNA): TGTGCCAGTAGCCCTACTAGCGGGAGACTTATAAACATTCAGTACTTC.

This clone came up once. This rearrangement joins TRBV19 to TRBJ1-2; D gene ambiguous. V lost 5 bases and J 3 bases, leaving 7 bases between the germline ends. Germline V gene data show CDR1 as LNHDA and CDR2 as SQIVND (reference sequence). The CDR3 is 12 residues long. This chain's CDR3 is CASSLYYYGYTF. The CDR3, as DNA: TGTGCCAGTAGTTTGTACTACTATGGCTACACCTTC.

The rearrangement joins TRBV7-9 to TRBJ2-1, with D perhaps matching TRBD2 (5 bases). This CDR3 region has 13 residues. Trimming shortened V by 5 bases and J by 7 bases, and 12 bases separated the two germline ends. Germline CDR1 SEHNR, CDR2 FQNEAQ (reference sequence). The CDR3 spells CASSPGVANEQFF. The DNA for the CDR3 is TGTGCCAGCAGCCCCGGGGTGGCAAATGAGCAGTTCTTC.

This clone came up once. The genes are TRBV7-2 and TRBJ2-3; 8 bases are shared with TRBD2. Per the germline V gene, CDR1 is SGHTA and CDR2 is FQGNSA. The CDR3 contains 18 residues. V gave up 1 base and J gave up 8 bases; unmatched junction bases: 17. The CDR3 DNA is TGTGCCAGCAGCTTAGGGACAGCGGGAGAAACGGGTAGGGTTACGCAGTATTTT. It yields the protein CASSLGTAGETGRVTQYF.

This rearrangement joins TRBV6-5 to TRBJ2-5; 9 nucleotides agree with TRBD1. The CDR3 runs to 14 residues. Losses at the gene ends were 2 bases for V and 5 bases for J; bases not matched to a gene: 3. From germline, CDR1 is MNHEY and CDR2 SVGAGI. CDR3 DNA: TGTGCCAGCAGTTACCCGACAGGGGGGGAGACCCAGTACTTC. Translating it yields CASSYPTGGETQYF.

The chain recombines TRBV6-2 or TRBV6-3 with TRBJ1-2; D remains unclear. The germline gives CDR1 MNHEY, CDR2 SVGEGT. The germline V and J ends were trimmed by 0 bases and 11 bases, with 7 bases remaining between them. CDR3 length: 11 amino acids. This CDR3 reads CASSYSREYTF. CDR3 nucleotide sequence: TGTGCCAGCAGTTACTCAAGGGAATACACCTTC.